A selection of T cell receptor beta chains follows, all from one sample in a study of identical twins. TCRdb independently ran MiXCR on the 5' RACE reads; one entry per CDR3 protein. Of 400,000 to 550,000 distinct CDR3 sequences listed, approximately 24% are singletons. These data were also filed under a second study, of T cells expressing NK-cell markers.

The sample taken for sequencing was CD4+ T cells sorted from blood. The receptors stem from a young woman in good health. Both conserved end residues are part of each CDR3. The D gene is left open where the match is weak. Only part of the rows carry a size: once, few, many, or a class if the clone is expanded.

len,d_gene,v_gene,abundance,j_gene,CDR3nt,CDR3aa
15,-,TRBV5-1,-,TRBJ2-6,TGCGCCAGCAGCCGGGTCGGACGTGGGGCCAACGTCCTGACTTTC,CASSRVGRGANVLTF
12,-,TRBV12-3/TRBV12-4,-,TRBJ2-5,TGTGCCAGCAGTGCGAGGGACGTTACGCAGTACTTC,CASSARDVTQYF
13,-,TRBV6-2/TRBV6-3,-,TRBJ1-2,TGTGCCAGCAGTCCCTGGGGAGACACTGGCTACACCTTC,CASSPWGDTGYTF
15,-,TRBV28,-,TRBJ2-4,TGTGCCAGCAGTTTGGGGAAGGTAGCCAAAAACATTCAGTACTTC,CASSLGKVAKNIQYF
14,TRBD2,TRBV5-1,few,TRBJ2-5,TGCGCCACCCGGGATCAAGCGGGAGGAGAGACCCAGTACTTC,CATRDQAGGETQYF
14,TRBD1,TRBV29-1,few,TRBJ2-1,TGCAGCGTTTTCCCGGGACAGGGGGTAAAGGAGCAGTTCTTC,CSVFPGQGVKEQFF
12,-,TRBV20-1,many,TRBJ1-1,TGCAGTGCACTCCAGGGTATCACTGAAGCTTTCTTT,CSALQGITEAFF
15,TRBD2,TRBV5-1,-,TRBJ2-7,TGCGCCAGCAGAGGTGGGGGGGAACCCTCCTACGAGCAGTACTTC,CASRGGGEPSYEQYF
15,-,TRBV12-3/TRBV12-4,few,TRBJ2-1,TGTGCCAGCAGTCGAGCGGAGAGCTCCTACAATGAGCAGTTCTTC,CASSRAESSYNEQFF
12,TRBD1,TRBV10-3,-,TRBJ2-3,TGTGCCATCAATCGACAGGGAGATACGCAGTATTTT,CAINRQGDTQYF
12,-,TRBV12-3/TRBV12-4,many,TRBJ1-6,TGTGCCAGCAGTTTCCCGAATTCACCCCTCCACTTT,CASSFPNSPLHF
12,TRBD1,TRBV20-1,few,TRBJ2-7,TGCAGTGCCACCACAGGGGTGCGGGAGCAGTACTTC,CSATTGVREQYF
11,-,TRBV20-1,few,TRBJ1-1,TGCAGTGCTAGACGGGTCCGCGAGGCTTTCTTT,CSARRVREAFF
15,-,TRBV20-1,few,TRBJ2-7,TGCAGTGCTAGAGATATGACTAGGGGAACCTACGAGCAGTACTTC,CSARDMTRGTYEQYF
16,TRBD1,TRBV6-5,-,TRBJ2-3,TGTGCCAGCAGTCTTCTCGGGACAGGGGGCTCAGATACGCAGTATTTT,CASSLLGTGGSDTQYF
14,TRBD1,TRBV6-1,-,TRBJ1-5,TGTGCCAGCAGATCGGACAGGGCGAATCAGCCCCAGCATTTT,CASRSDRANQPQHF
14,TRBD1,TRBV5-1,-,TRBJ2-7,TGCGCCAGCAGCTTTCAGGGGGTTTCGCGAGAGCAGTACTTC,CASSFQGVSREQYF
14,-,TRBV7-8,-,TRBJ2-5,TGTGCCAGCAGCCCTGCCTGGGGCCAAGAGACCCAGTACTTC,CASSPAWGQETQYF
15,TRBD2,TRBV12-3/TRBV12-4,-,TRBJ2-3,TGTGCCACCGCAGGGTCTGCGGGAGGTTTAGATACGCAGTATTTT,CATAGSAGGLDTQYF
14,-,TRBV20-1,few,TRBJ2-3,TGCAGTGCTAGTCCTGGGGGGAGCACAGATACGCAGTATTTT,CSASPGGSTDTQYF
14,TRBD1,TRBV6-5,-,TRBJ2-5,TGTGCCAGCAGTTACAACAGGGGAAGAGAGACCCAGTACTTC,CASSYNRGRETQYF
13,-,TRBV9,-,TRBJ2-5,TGTGCCAGCAGCGTGAGGGCGGGGGAGACCCAGTACTTC,CASSVRAGETQYF
15,-,TRBV19,-,TRBJ2-5,TGTGCCAGTACCGTTACAGGGTTGGCAAAAGAGACCCAGTACTTC,CASTVTGLAKETQYF
17,TRBD2,TRBV7-2,-,TRBJ2-7,TGTGCCAGCAGCCCCGGGACTAGCGGGAGAGGGTCCTACGAGCAGTACTTC,CASSPGTSGRGSYEQYF
16,-,TRBV6-5,-,TRBJ2-7,TGTGCCAGCAGTTACTCTAGAGCAAGGGCGGCCTACGAGCAGTACTTC,CASSYSRARAAYEQYF
12,TRBD1,TRBV29-1,few,TRBJ2-7,TGCAGCGTGGAGACAGGGGGGGGCGAGCAGTACTTC,CSVETGGGEQYF
16,-,TRBV7-2,-,TRBJ2-5,TGTGCCAGCAGCTTAGCAGGGACACGGAGGGGAGAGACCCAGTACTTC,CASSLAGTRRGETQYF
15,-,TRBV24-1,few,TRBJ2-1,TGTGCCACCAGTGATCCTACGACTGGGACGGGTGAGCAGTTCTTC,CATSDPTTGTGEQFF
15,-,TRBV24-1,few,TRBJ2-3,TGTGCCACCAGTGATTTGGCGGGGGACATAGATACGCAGTATTTT,CATSDLAGDIDTQYF
14,-,TRBV12-3/TRBV12-4,few,TRBJ2-5,TGTGCCAGCAGTTTAGGTACTAGCCTGGAGACCCAGTACTTC,CASSLGTSLETQYF
13,-,TRBV12-3/TRBV12-4,few,TRBJ1-1,TGTGCCAGCAGGGTCCCCTCGACAAGTGAAGCTTTCTTT,CASRVPSTSEAFF
15,-,TRBV5-1,once,TRBJ1-1,TGCGCCAGCAGCCGCGAGACAGGTCGGAACACTGAAGCTTTCTTT,CASSRETGRNTEAFF
15,TRBD1,TRBV19,-,TRBJ1-5,TGTGCCAGTAGTATGGACAGGGGAGGGTACCAGCCCCAGCATTTT,CASSMDRGGYQPQHF
14,-,TRBV20-1,-,TRBJ2-3,TGCAGTGCCTACCGTACCCAAACCACAGATACGCAGTATTTT,CSAYRTQTTDTQYF
16,-,TRBV7-9,-,TRBJ2-3,TGTGCCAGCAGCTTACATGGGGGGCCAAGCACAGATACGCAGTATTTT,CASSLHGGPSTDTQYF
15,-,TRBV5-1,once,TRBJ2-5,TGCGCCAGCAGCGGGGGGTACCCACCTAAAGAGACCCAGTACTTC,CASSGGYPPKETQYF
12,-,TRBV3-1,-,TRBJ1-1,TGTGCCAGCGGAGAGGAGAACACTGAAGCTTTCTTT,CASGEENTEAFF
13,-,TRBV12-3/TRBV12-4,few,TRBJ1-1,TGTGCCAGCACCCTTCGTATAGGGTCTGAAGCTTTCTTT,CASTLRIGSEAFF
17,-,TRBV7-9,-,TRBJ2-3,TGTGCCAGCAGCTTAGGCGTGACAGGCTGGAACACAGATACGCAGTATTTT,CASSLGVTGWNTDTQYF
20,TRBD2,TRBV24-1,-,TRBJ2-1,TGTGCCACCAGTGATTCACCGGGACTAGCGGGAGGGAGCTCCTACAATGAGCAGTTCTTC,CATSDSPGLAGGSSYNEQFF
14,-,TRBV11-2,few,TRBJ2-7,TGTGCCAGCAGCTTGAGACTAACTTCCTACGAGCAGTACTTC,CASSLRLTSYEQYF
16,TRBD2,TRBV12-3/TRBV12-4,few,TRBJ2-2,TGTGCCAGCAGCAATACCCGGGACTATTACACCGGGGAGCTGTTTTTT,CASSNTRDYYTGELFF
15,TRBD1,TRBV7-9,few,TRBJ2-1,TGTGCCAGCAGCAAGGGGGCCAGCTCCTACAATGAGCAGTTCTTC,CASSKGASSYNEQFF
12,-,TRBV19,few,TRBJ2-7,TGTGCCAGTAGCACAGGGTTCCACGAGCAGTACTTC,CASSTGFHEQYF
12,-,TRBV6-1,few,TRBJ2-7,TGTGCCAGCAGGGTAACAGGGCTCGAGCAGTACTTC,CASRVTGLEQYF
13,-,TRBV5-5,few,TRBJ2-1,TGTGCCAGCAGCTTGTCCGAGGAGAATGAGCAGTTCTTC,CASSLSEENEQFF